The 9 T cell receptor beta chains listed next were all sequenced from one sample in a study of blood T cell repertoires in COVID-19 (dated by TCRdb to the early 2020s). Library preparation was by the immunoSEQ multiplex PCR assay. TCRdb provides this immuneACCESS table in a form limited to in-frame rearrangements. Some clones are lacking; in checked studies, under half of them reflect an unresolved V gene, and why the rest are absent is not known. Here the sample has about 280,000 clones; 85% occur a single time. The top ten hold 2% to 3% of the sample. The specimen was PBMCs or T cells enriched from blood (not recorded which). Receptors originate from a woman aged 45-59 years who had recovered from COVID-19.

The V and J genes are TRBV15 and TRBJ1-5, with no clear D. Germline values: CDR1 LNHNV, CDR2 YYDKDF (reference sequence). The germline V and J ends were trimmed by 0 bases and 1 base, with 10 bases remaining between them. The CDR3 is 16 amino acids. The CDR3 DNA reads TGTGCCACCAGCAGAGATGCAGGTAGAAGCAATCAGCCCCAGCATTTT. Its translation: CATSRDAGRSNQPQHF.

The chain recombines TRBV11-2 with TRBJ2-3; weak D call: TRBD2 (5 bases). CDR1 SGHAT and CDR2 FQNNGV come from the germline V gene. The V end lost 0 bases, the J end lost 1 base, and 8 bases lay between the germline ends. CDR3 length: 15 amino acids. CDR3 sequence (DNA): TGTGCCAGCAGCTTAGACCGGGAAGGCACAGATACGCAGTATTTT. Encoded protein: CASSLDREGTDTQYF.

The chain recombines TRBV5-1 with TRBJ2-3; the match to TRBD1 covers 8 bases. This CDR3 spans 15 amino acids. Trimming removed 0 bases from V and 4 bases from J; junction bases left unmatched: 4. Germline loops: CDR1 SGHRS, CDR2 YFSETQ. This CDR3 is CASSLEDRVADTQYF. DNA for the CDR3: TGCGCCAGCAGCTTGGAGGACAGGGTGGCAGATACGCAGTATTTT.

This chain uses TRBV27 with TRBJ2-1; 8 bases are a match to TRBD2. CDR1 is MNHEY and CDR2 is SMNVEV in the germline V gene (reference sequence). The CDR3 spans 15 residues. The J segment lost 9 bases and the V segment lost 5 bases, leaving 12 bases of the junction unmatched. The CDR3 DNA follows: TGTGCCAGCAGTACCCCTAACGGGGGGGCGGGTGAGCAGTTCTTC. Amino acids: CASSTPNGGAGEQFF.

The rearrangement joins TRBV6-5 to TRBJ1-6; perhaps TRBD1 as D (5 bases). V gave up 8 bases and J gave up 4 bases, with 15 bases separating them. This CDR3 is built from 15 residues. Germline V gene sequence: CDR1 MNHEY, CDR2 SVGAGI. CDR3: CASRQILLYNSPLHF. The CDR3, as DNA: TGTGCCAGCCGACAGATCCTTCTTTATAATTCACCCCTCCACTTT.

This clone was found a few times. V usage is TRBV27 and J usage is TRBJ1-1; perhaps TRBD1 as D (6 bases). The germline V gene has CDR1 MNHEY and CDR2 SMNVEV (reference sequence). Trimming cost V 0 bases and J 5 bases, with 13 bases left between them. The CDR3 covers 15 residues. CDR3 amino acids: CASSLSISQGTEAFF. The CDR3 DNA follows: TGTGCCAGCAGTTTATCGATCAGCCAGGGGACTGAAGCTTTCTTT.

The rearrangement joins TRBV6-5 to TRBJ2-2; a possible D gene is TRBD2 (5 bases). CDR3 length: 15 residues. V lost 8 bases to trimming and J lost 4 bases, with 17 bases between them. The germline CDR1 and CDR2 sequences are MNHEY and SVGAGI. CDR3 sequence: CASSPRASGTGELFF. DNA of the CDR3: TGTGCCAGCTCCCCGAGGGCCAGCGGCACCGGGGAGCTGTTTTTT.

V is TRBV27 and J is TRBJ1-5, with D unresolved. The CDR3 extends over 13 amino acids. Germline loops: CDR1 MNHEY, CDR2 SMNVEV (reference sequence). CDR3 sequence (DNA): TGTACCTCCAGAACGGAGGTCGATCAGCCCCAGCATTTT. It translates to CTSRTEVDQPQHF.

The chain carries TRBV21-1 and TRBJ1-1; TRBD1 is the table's D call and was not checked against the DNA. TRBV21-1 is a pseudogene locus. The CDR3 is 13 residues long. The CDR3 here is CASTRQGRTEAFF. For the CDR3, the DNA is TGTGCCAGCACCAGACAGGGTCGCACTGAAGCTTTCTTT.